The TCR beta chain described here comes from a study of blood T cells in healthy people across ages. General study findings and limits: Greater diversity and more naive CD4+ cells were seen in long-lived donors than in aged donors.

It was with a sample-barcoded 5' primer and a J-beta primer mix that a second PCR of roughly 7 to 12 cycles was run. Every molecule of cDNA carried a tag from a template-switch adaptor with 12 random nucleotides. One entry per CDR3 protein results from TCRdb running MiXCR on the 5' RACE reads. This table holds 1.5 million to 2 million distinct CDR3 sequences, around half found once. CDR1 and CDR2 from the germline V gene are SGHRS and YFSETQ. The CDR3 extends over 16 amino acids. V gave up 3 bases and J gave up 1 base; unmatched junction bases: 4. On this clonotype: The antigen is unknown.

Each donor gave roughly 9.8 milliliters of peripheral blood. The chain has TRBV5-1 and TRBJ2-3, with 11 bases lining up with TRBD1. The TCR comes from a woman in her thirties or forties in good health. The sample comprised blood. CDR3 protein: CASSSWTGGRTDTQYF. The CDR3 DNA reads as TGCGCCAGCAGCTCATGGACAGGGGGCCGCACAGATACGCAGTATTTT.